This T cell receptor beta chain appears in the sequencing data of a study of identical twins. cDNA molecules carried unique molecular identifiers, and template switching added a universal primer site. TCRdb independently ran MiXCR on the 5' RACE reads; one entry per CDR3 protein. Among 250,000 or so distinct CDR3 sequences listed, about 8.9% were seen once. No donor was unhealthy or non-Caucasian. Study outcomes and limitations: Analyses based on zero insertions could be partly confounded by invariant MAIT and iNKT cells. Clonotypes of the beta chain that were abundant in cord blood carried fewer insertions (memory repertoires showed none).

This clonotype was counted only a few times. Its matching antigen is unknown. Per germline, CDR1 MNHEY and CDR2 SMNVEV (reference sequence). There are 12 residues in the CDR3. Trimming cost V 11 bases and J 7 bases, with 15 bases left between them. These sequences were also reported in another study, on yellow fever vaccine responses in identical twins.

The source is a woman between 18 and 29 years old in good health. Sequencing input: CD8+ T cells sorted from blood. This chain links TRBV27 with TRBJ2-1; D possibly corresponds to TRBD2 (5 bases). The CDR3 here is CACGGGRNEQFF. CDR3 in DNA: TGTGCCTGCGGAGGAGGTAGGAATGAGCAGTTCTTC.